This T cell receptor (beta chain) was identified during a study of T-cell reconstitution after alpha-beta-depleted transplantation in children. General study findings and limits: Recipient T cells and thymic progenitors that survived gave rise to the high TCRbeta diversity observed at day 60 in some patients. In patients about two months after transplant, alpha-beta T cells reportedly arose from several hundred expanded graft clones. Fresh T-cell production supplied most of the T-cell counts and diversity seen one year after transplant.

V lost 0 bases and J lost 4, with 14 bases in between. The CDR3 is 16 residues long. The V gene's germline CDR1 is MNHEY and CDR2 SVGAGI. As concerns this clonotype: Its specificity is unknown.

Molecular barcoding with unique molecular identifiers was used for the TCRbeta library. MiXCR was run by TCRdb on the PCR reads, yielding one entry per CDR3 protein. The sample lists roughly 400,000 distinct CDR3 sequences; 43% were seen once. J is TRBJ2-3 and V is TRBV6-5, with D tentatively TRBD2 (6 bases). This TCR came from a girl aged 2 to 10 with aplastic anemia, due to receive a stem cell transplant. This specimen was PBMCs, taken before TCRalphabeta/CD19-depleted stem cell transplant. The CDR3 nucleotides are TGTGCCAGCAGTTACTCGAAGACTAGTGGCCCAGATACGCAGTATTTT. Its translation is CASSYSKTSGPDTQYF.